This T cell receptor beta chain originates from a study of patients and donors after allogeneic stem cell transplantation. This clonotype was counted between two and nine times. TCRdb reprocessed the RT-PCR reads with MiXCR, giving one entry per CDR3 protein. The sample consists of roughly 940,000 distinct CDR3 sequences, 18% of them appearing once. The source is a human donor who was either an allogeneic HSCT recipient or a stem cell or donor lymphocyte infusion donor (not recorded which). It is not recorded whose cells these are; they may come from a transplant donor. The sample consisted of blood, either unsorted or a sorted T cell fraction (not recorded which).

This chain's CDR3 is CATRRTSGDYEQYF. CDR3 coding DNA: TGTGCCACCAGGAGGACTAGCGGGGATTACGAGCAGTACTTC. The V gene is TRBV15, the J gene TRBJ2-7; 12 bases align to TRBD2. This CDR3 comprises 14 residues. Trimming cost V 6 bases and J 4 bases; bases outside gene matches: 4. Germline CDR1 and CDR2: LNHNV and YYDKDF (reference sequence).